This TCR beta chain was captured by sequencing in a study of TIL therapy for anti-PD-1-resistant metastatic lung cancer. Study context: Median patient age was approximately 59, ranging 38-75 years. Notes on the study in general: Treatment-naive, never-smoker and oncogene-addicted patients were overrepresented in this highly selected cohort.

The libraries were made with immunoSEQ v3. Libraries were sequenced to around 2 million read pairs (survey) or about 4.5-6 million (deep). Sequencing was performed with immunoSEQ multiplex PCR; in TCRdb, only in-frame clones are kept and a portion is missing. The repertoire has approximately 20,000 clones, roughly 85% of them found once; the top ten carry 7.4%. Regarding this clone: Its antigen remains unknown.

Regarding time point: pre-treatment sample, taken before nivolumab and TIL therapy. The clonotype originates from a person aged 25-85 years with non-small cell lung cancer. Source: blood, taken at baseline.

CDR3 in amino acids: CASRERSTGGNQPQHF. CDR3 nucleotides: TGTGCCAGCAGGGAAAGGAGCACAGGGGGTAATCAGCCCCAGCATTTT. The rearrangement joins TRBV7-8 to TRBJ1-5; 8 nucleotides agree with TRBD1. From germline, CDR1 is SGHVS and CDR2 FQNEAQ. V was pared by 6 bases and J by 4 bases, with 11 bases of the junction left unmatched. The CDR3 has 16 amino acids.